The T cell receptor beta chain under discussion was sequenced for a study of radiation and T cells in renal cell carcinoma. Findings and caveats of the study: From baseline, blood top tumor clonotypes peaked at 2 weeks post-radiation. No pretreatment tumor biopsies were available for baseline clonotypes.

This clone has just a few counts. Its specificity is unknown. Described time point: blood 4 weeks post-SBRT, at nephrectomy. Documented treatment: 15 Gy SBRT to primary tumor, nephrectomy 4 weeks later. Nephrectomy followed 15 Gy stereotactic body radiation by 4 weeks. V shed 3 bases and J 6 bases; nucleotides not matched to a gene: 3. Germline CDR1 reads KGHSH; CDR2 reads LQKENI. The CDR3 contains 15 residues. This table comes from immunoSEQ multiplex PCR, and its TCRdb copy is limited to in-frame clones, with some not included. The table includes approximately 90,000 clones, just under 85% detected once.

Sequenced here: blood, sampled from a patient whose treatment included radiotherapy and nephrectomy. The TCR was taken from a man aged 50-59 years with renal cell carcinoma. The V and J genes are TRBV18 and TRBJ1-6, with 9 bases lining up with TRBD1. The CDR3 DNA is TGTGCCAGCTCACCCGACAGGGGGAGTAATTCACCCCTCCACTTT. Encoded protein: CASSPDRGSNSPLHF.